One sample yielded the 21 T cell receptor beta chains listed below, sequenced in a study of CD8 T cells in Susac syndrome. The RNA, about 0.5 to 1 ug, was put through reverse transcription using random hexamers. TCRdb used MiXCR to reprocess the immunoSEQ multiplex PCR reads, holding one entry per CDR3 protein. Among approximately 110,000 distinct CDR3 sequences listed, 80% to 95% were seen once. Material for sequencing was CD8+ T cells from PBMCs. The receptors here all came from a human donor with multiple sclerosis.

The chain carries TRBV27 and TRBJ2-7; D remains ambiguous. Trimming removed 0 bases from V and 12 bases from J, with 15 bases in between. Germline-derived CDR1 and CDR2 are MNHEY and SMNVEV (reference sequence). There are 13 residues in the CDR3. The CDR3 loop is CASSLSGGGRRYF. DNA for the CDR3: TGTGCCAGCAGTTTATCAGGCGGCGGCAGGCGGTACTTC.

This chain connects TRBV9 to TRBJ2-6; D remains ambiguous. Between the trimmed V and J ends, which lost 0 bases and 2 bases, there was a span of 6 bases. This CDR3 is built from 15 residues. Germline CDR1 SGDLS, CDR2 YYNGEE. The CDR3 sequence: CASSVAGAGANVLTF. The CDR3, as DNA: TGTGCCAGCAGCGTAGCAGGTGCTGGGGCCAACGTCCTGACTTTC.

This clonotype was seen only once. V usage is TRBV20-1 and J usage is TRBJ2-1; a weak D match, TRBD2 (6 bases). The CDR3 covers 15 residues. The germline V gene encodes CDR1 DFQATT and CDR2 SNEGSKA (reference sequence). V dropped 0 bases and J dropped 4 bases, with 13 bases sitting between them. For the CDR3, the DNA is TGCAGTGCTAGAGATGACGGGACTCCTTACAATGAGCAGTTCTTC. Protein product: CSARDDGTPYNEQFF.

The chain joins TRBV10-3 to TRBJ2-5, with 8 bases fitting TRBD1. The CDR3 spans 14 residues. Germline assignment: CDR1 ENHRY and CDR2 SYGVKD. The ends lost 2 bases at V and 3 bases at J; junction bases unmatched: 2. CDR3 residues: CAISEGQGKETQYF. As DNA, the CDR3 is TGTGCCATCAGTGAGGGACAGGGCAAAGAGACCCAGTACTTC.

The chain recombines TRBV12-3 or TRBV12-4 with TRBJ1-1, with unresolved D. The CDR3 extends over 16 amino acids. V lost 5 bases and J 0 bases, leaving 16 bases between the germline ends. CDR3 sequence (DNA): TGTGCCAGCAGTCTGGAACCCGGGGTGGTGAACACTGAAGCTTTCTTT. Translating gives CASSLEPGVVNTEAFF.

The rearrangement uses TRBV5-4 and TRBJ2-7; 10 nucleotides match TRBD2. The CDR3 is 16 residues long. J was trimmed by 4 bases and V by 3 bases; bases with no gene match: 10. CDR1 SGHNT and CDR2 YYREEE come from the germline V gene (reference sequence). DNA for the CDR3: TGTGCCAGCAGCTCTGGGGAGCGGGGGGGGTTGTACGAGCAGTACTTC. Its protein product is CASSSGERGGLYEQYF.

The CDR3 spells CATRGLLLSGNTIYF. In nucleotides, the CDR3 is TGTGCCACCAGGGGCCTTCTCCTCTCTGGAAACACCATATATTTT. The V and J genes are TRBV24-1 and TRBJ1-3; no firm D call. This CDR3 has 15 residues. CDR1 is KGHDR, CDR2 SFDVKD, per germline. Trimming cost V 7 bases and J 0 bases, with 12 bases left between them.

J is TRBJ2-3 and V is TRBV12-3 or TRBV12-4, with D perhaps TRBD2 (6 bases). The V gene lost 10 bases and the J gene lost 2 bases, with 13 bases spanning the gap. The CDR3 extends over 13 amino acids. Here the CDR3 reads CAIEEGVTDTQYF. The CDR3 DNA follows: TGTGCCATAGAGGAGGGAGTCACAGATACGCAGTATTTT.

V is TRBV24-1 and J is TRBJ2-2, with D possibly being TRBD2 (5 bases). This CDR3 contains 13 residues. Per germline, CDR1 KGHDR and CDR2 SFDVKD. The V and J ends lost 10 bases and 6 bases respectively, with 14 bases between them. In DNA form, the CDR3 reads TGTGCCACGCAAGTTGCGGGCTCCGGGGAGCTGTTTTTT. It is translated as CATQVAGSGELFF.

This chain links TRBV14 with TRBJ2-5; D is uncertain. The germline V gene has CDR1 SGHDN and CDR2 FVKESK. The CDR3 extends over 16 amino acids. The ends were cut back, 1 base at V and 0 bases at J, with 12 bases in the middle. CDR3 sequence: CASSQAAPRYQETQYF. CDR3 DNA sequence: TGTGCCAGCAGCCAAGCAGCCCCCCGGTACCAAGAGACCCAGTACTTC. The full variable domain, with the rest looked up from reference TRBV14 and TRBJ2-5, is EAGVTQFPSHSVIEKGQTVTLRCDPISGHDNLYWYRRVMGKEIKFLLHFVKESKQDESGMPNNRFLAERTGGTYSTLKVQPAELEDSGVYFCASSQAAPRYQETQYFGPGTRLLVL.

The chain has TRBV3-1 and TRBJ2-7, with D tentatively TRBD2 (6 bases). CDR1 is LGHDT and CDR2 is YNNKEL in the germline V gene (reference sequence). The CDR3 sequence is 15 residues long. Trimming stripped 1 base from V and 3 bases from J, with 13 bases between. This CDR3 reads CASSQGDSTYYEQYV. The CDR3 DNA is TGTGCCAGCAGCCAAGGGGACTCAACTTACTACGAGCAGTACGTC.

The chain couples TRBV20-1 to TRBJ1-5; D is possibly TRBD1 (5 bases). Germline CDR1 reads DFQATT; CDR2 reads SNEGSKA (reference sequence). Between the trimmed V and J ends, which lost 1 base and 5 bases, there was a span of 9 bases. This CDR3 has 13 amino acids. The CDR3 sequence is CSARGGSDQPQHF. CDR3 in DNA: TGCAGTGCTAGAGGGGGCTCGGATCAGCCCCAGCATTTT.

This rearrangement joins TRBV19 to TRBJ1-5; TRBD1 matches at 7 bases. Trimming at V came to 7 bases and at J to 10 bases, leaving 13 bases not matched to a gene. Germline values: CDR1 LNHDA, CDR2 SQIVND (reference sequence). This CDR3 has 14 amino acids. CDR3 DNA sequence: TGTGCCAGTACCCTGGGACAGCACATCCCCCCCCAGCATTTT. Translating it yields CASTLGQHIPPQHF.

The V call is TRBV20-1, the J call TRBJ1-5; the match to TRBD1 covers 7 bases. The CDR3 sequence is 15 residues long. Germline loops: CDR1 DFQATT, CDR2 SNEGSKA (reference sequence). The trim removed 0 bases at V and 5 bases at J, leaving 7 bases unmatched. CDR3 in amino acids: CSARDEDRVDQPQHF. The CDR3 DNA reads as TGCAGTGCTAGAGATGAAGACAGGGTGGATCAGCCCCAGCATTTT.

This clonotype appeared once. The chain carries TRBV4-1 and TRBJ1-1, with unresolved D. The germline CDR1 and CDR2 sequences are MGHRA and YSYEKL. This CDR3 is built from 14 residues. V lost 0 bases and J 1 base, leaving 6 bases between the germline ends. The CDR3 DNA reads TGCGCCAGCAGCCAAGATAGGGAGAACACTGAAGCTTTCTTT. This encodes CASSQDRENTEAFF.

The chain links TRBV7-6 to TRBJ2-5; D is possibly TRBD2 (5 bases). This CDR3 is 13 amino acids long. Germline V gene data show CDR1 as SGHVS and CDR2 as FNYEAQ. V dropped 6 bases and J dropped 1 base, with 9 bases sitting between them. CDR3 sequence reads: CASRGRGQETQYF. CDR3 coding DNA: TGTGCCAGCAGAGGACGGGGCCAAGAGACCCAGTACTTC.

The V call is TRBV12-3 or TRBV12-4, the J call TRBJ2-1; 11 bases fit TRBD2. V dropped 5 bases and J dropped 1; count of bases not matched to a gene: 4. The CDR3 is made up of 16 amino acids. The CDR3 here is CASSTTSGRSYNEQFF. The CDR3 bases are TGTGCCAGCAGTACAACTAGCGGGAGATCCTACAATGAGCAGTTCTTC.

The DNA of the CDR3 is TGCAGCGTTGAGGGTCCAGGGGCGGACTCAAACAATGAGCAGTTCTTC. This translates into CSVEGPGADSNNEQFF. The chain recombines TRBV29-1 with TRBJ2-1, with a tentative D call TRBD1 (6 bases). Germline lookup yields CDR1 SQVTM and CDR2 ANQGSEA. V lost 3 bases, J lost 5 bases, and 20 bases lay in between. The CDR3 runs 16 residues.

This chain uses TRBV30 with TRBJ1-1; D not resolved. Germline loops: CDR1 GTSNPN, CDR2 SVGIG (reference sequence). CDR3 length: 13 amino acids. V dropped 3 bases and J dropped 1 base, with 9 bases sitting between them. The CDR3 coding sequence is TGTGCCTGGAGCCCCCAATCGAACACTGAAGCTTTCTTT. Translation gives CAWSPQSNTEAFF.

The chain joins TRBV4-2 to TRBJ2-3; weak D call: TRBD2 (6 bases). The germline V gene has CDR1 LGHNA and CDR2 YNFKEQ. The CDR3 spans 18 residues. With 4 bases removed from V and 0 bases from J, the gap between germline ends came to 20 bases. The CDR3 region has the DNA TGTGCCAGCAGCCCCATCATGGGCGGGGCATCTAGCACAGATACGCAGTATTTT. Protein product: CASSPIMGGASSTDTQYF.

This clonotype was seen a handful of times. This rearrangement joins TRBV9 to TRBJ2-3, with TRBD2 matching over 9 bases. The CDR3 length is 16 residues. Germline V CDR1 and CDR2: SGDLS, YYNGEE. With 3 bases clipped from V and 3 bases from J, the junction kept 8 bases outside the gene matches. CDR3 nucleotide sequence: TGTGCCAGCAGCGAATATAGCGGGAGTGGGACAGATACGCAGTATTTT. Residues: CASSEYSGSGTDTQYF.